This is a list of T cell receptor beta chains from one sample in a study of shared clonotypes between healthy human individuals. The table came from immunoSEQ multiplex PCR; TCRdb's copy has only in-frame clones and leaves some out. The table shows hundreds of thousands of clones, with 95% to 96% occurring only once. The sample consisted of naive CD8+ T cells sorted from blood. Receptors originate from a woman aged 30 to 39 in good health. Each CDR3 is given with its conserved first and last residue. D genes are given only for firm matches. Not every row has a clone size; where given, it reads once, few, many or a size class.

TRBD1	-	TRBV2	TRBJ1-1	TGTGCCAGCAGTCGTGACAGGGATCTCGAAGCTTTCTTT	CASSRDRDLEAFF
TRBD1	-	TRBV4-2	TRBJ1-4	TGTGCCAGCAGCAACGCCGGGACAGGGGATGAAAAACTGTTTTTT	CASSNAGTGDEKLFF
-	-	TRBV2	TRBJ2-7	TGTGCCAGCAGTGGGCGTAGCTCCTACGAGCAGTACTTC	CASSGRSSYEQYF
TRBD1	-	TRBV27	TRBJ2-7	TGTGCCAGCAGTCTCTCCCGGACAGGTTTACTCTACGAGCAGTACTTC	CASSLSRTGLLYEQYF
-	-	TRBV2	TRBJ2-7	TGTGCCAGCAGTGAAAGGGGGGAGCTCTCCTACGAGCAGTACTTC	CASSERGELSYEQYF
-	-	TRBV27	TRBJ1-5	TGTGCCAGCAGTTTAATGACGGGGCAGCCCCAGCATTTT	CASSLMTGQPQHF
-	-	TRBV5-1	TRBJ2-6	TGCGCCAGCAGCTTGTACTCTGGGGCCAACGTCCTGACTTTC	CASSLYSGANVLTF
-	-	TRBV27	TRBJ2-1	TGTGCCAGCAGCTCGGGACTGCACAATGAGCAGTTCTTC	CASSSGLHNEQFF
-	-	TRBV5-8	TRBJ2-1	TGTGCCAGCAGCTTGGGGGGAAATGAGCAGTTCTTC	CASSLGGNEQFF
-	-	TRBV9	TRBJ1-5	TGTGCCAGCAGCGTTGACGGAACTAGCAATCAGCCCCAGCATTTT	CASSVDGTSNQPQHF
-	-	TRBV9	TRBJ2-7	TGTGCCAGCAGCGTAGCCGATTCCTACGAGCAGTACTTC	CASSVADSYEQYF
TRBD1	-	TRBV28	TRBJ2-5	TGTGCCAGCAGTCCTAGGAAGGGGACAGGGGATCGACAAGAGACCCAGTACTTC	CASSPRKGTGDRQETQYF
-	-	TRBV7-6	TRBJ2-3	TGTGCCAGCAGCTTAGCCGGCGGCGCGGATACGCAGTATTTT	CASSLAGGADTQYF
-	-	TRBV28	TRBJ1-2	TGTGCCAGCAGTTCCCCTACAGGGAGAGCTAACTATGGCTACACCTTC	CASSSPTGRANYGYTF
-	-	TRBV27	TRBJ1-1	TGTGCCAGCAGTCCCGGGATCAGGGGAAGCACTGAAGCTTTCTTT	CASSPGIRGSTEAFF
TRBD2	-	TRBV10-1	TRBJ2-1	TGCGCCAGCAGTGGTAGCGGGACCACCTATGGGGAGCAGTTCTTC	CASSGSGTTYGEQFF
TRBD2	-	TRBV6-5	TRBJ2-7	TGTGCCAGCAGTTACGGGACTAGCGCCTACGAGCAGTACTTC	CASSYGTSAYEQYF
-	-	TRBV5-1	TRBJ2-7	TGCGCCAGCAGCCTTGCGGGGACGGGCGGCGAGCAGTACTTC	CASSLAGTGGEQYF
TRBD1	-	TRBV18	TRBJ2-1	TGTGCCAGCTCACCGCCGGACAGGGGCAATGAGCAGTTCTTC	CASSPPDRGNEQFF
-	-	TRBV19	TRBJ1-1	TGTGCCAGTAGTATAGATGGGGAAGGAGATTCGAACACTGAAGCTTTCTTT	CASSIDGEGDSNTEAFF
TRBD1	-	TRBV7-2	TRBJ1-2	TGTGCCAGCAGCCGCAACAGGGGAAGTGGCTACACCTTC	CASSRNRGSGYTF
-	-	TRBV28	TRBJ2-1	TGTGCCAGCAGTTTTATGTCGGGAGATTCTAATGAGCAGTTCTTC	CASSFMSGDSNEQFF
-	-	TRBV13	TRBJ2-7	TGTGCCAGCAGCTTATCCGCCTACGAGCAGTACTTC	CASSLSAYEQYF
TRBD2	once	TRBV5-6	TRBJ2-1	TGTGCCAGCAGCTTGAGAATGGGACTAGCCTTCGGTGAGCAGTTCTTC	CASSLRMGLAFGEQFF
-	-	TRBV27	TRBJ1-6	TGTGCCAGCAGTCTCCGGCCCCTCAGACGGTATAATTCACCCCTCCACTTT	CASSLRPLRRYNSPLHF
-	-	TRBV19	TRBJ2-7	TGTGCCAGTAGTACCCGGGGTCCGCTAGGGACCTACGAGCAGTACTTC	CASSTRGPLGTYEQYF
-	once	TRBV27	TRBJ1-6	TGTGCCAGCAGTTCAGGGACCCCTTCACCCCTCCACTTT	CASSSGTPSPLHF
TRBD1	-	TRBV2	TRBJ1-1	TGTGCCAGCAGGGGGACAGTAGACGAAGCTTTCTTT	CASRGTVDEAFF
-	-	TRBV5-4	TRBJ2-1	TGTGCCAGCAGTACTCTAAATGAGCAGTTCTTC	CASSTLNEQFF
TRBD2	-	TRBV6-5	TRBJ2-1	TGTGCCAGCAGAGGGACTAGCGGGAACAATGAGCAGTTCTTC	CASRGTSGNNEQFF
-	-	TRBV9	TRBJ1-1	TGTGCCAGCAGCGTATGGGATGATACTGAAGCTTTCTTT	CASSVWDDTEAFF
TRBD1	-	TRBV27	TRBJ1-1	TGTGCCAGCAGCCGGAAGGGGGCCGGCACTGAAGCTTTCTTT	CASSRKGAGTEAFF
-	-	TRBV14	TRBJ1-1	TGTGCCAGCAGCCATATGGGGCTGAACACTGAAGCTTTCTTT	CASSHMGLNTEAFF
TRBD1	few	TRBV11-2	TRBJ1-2	TGTGCCAGCAGCATCTGGACAGGGAGCTATGGCTACACCTTC	CASSIWTGSYGYTF